One sample yielded the 28 T cell receptor beta chains listed below, sequenced in a study of CXCR3-negative and CXCR3-positive naive CD8 T cells. Findings and limits, study-wide: More hydrophobic TRB CDR3s occurred in CXCR3-positive than in CXCR3-negative naive cells.

Antigen specificity for these receptors is unknown. Libraries were UMI-labeled 5' RACE TRB cDNA. TCRdb reprocessed the 5' RACE reads and keeps a single row for each CDR3 protein, giving no DNA. This sample contains roughly 99,000 distinct CDR3 sequences. The material sequenced was naive CXCR3+ CD8+ T cells from blood. Subset here: CD45RO-CCR7+CD27+CD95- naive CD8+ T cells expressing CXCR3 (TNR3+). These receptors were collected from a human donor in good health. Some clones in this sample may be carry-over from other donors' samples.

The chain combines TRBV29-1 with TRBJ2-4; TCRdb returns TRBD1, unconfirmable since there is no DNA. Germline CDR1 is SQVTM and CDR2 is ANQGSEA. The CDR3 is made up of 14 amino acids. CDR3 sequence: CSAVLAGGWDIQYF.

The chain combines TRBV12-3 or TRBV12-4 with TRBJ2-1; TCRdb calls TRBD1, which cannot be checked without DNA. This CDR3 has 17 residues. The CDR3 sequence is CASSLVRGVSSYNEQFF.

This chain joins TRBV3-1 and TRBJ2-7. Germline CDR1 LGHDT, CDR2 YNNKEL (reference sequence). This CDR3 contains 14 residues. This CDR3 is CASSQEGRSREQYF.

The chain uses TRBV4-3 and TRBJ2-5; TCRdb gives TRBD2 as the D gene, but with no DNA this cannot be confirmed. CDR1 is LGHNA and CDR2 is YSLEER in the germline V gene. The CDR3 spans 14 residues. The CDR3 protein is CASSQDYGGQTQYF.

CDR3 sequence reads: CASSTGSEGEQYF. The V gene is TRBV9, the J gene TRBJ2-7; TCRdb's D gene call, TRBD1, goes unchecked for lack of DNA. The CDR3 spans 13 residues. CDR1 and CDR2 (germline): SGDLS, YYNGEE.

V and J are TRBV4-1 and TRBJ2-1. Germline CDR1 reads MGHRA; CDR2 reads YSYEKL. This CDR3 comprises 15 residues. The chain's CDR3 is CASSQGPSSYNEQFF.

The CDR3 is CASNSPQKTNEQFF. V gene TRBV19 combines with J gene TRBJ2-1; as DNA is missing, the TRBD1 call by TCRdb cannot be tested. Per the germline V gene, CDR1 is LNHDA and CDR2 is SQIVND (reference sequence). There are 14 residues in the CDR3.

The gene calls are TRBV29-1 and TRBJ2-1; the TRBD2 assignment by TCRdb is unverifiable without DNA. CDR1 is SQVTM, CDR2 ANQGSEA, per germline. There are 16 residues in the CDR3. The CDR3 reads CSVDRLRASGYNEQFF.

This sequence joins TRBV7-9 and TRBJ2-5; the TCRdb call, TRBD1, lacks DNA for checking. Germline V gene data show CDR1 as SEHNR and CDR2 as FQNEAQ (reference sequence). This CDR3 spans 17 amino acids. This CDR3 reads CASSLGRDRGYQETQYF.

The V call is TRBV12-3 or TRBV12-4, the J call TRBJ2-7; the TCRdb D gene call, TRBD1, has no DNA to confirm it. This CDR3 contains 14 residues. The CDR3 region is CASSFWQGDYEQYF.

The chain uses TRBV7-2 and TRBJ2-3; TCRdb proposes TRBD1, but this gene call is untestable without DNA. CDR1 SGHTA and CDR2 FQGNSA come from the germline V gene. This CDR3 spans 16 amino acids. The CDR3 here is CASSSGTQYSTDTQYF.

The V call is TRBV6-1, the J call TRBJ1-1; there is no DNA to check the TCRdb D call of TRBD1. The germline V gene has CDR1 MNHNS and CDR2 SASEGT. The CDR3 covers 15 residues. CDR3 region: CASSEWSEGASEAFF.

The V and J genes are TRBV19 and TRBJ2-1; TCRdb's D call of TRBD2 is untestable without DNA. Per germline, CDR1 LNHDA and CDR2 SQIVND (reference sequence). CDR3 size: 16 residues. Here the CDR3 reads CASSNGEGFSYNEQFF.

The chain uses TRBV28 and TRBJ1-4; the TRBD1 assignment by TCRdb is unverifiable without DNA. CDR1 MDHEN and CDR2 SYDVKM come from the germline V gene. The CDR3 covers 15 residues. The CDR3: CASSLEGARNEKLFF. The entire variable domain, with the rest obtained from reference TRBV28 and TRBJ1-4, is as follows: DVKVTQSSRYLVKRTGEKVFLECVQDMDHENMFWYRQDPGLGLRLIYFSYDVKMKEKGDIPEGYSVSREKKERFSLILESASTNQTSMYLCASSLEGARNEKLFFGSGTQLSVL.

V gene TRBV9 combines with J gene TRBJ2-2; the D call of TRBD2 rests on TCRdb alone, since no DNA is present to check it. CDR3 size: 17 residues. Per the germline V gene, CDR1 is SGDLS and CDR2 is YYNGEE. The CDR3: CASSVVGAGGSTGELFF.

The gene calls are TRBV28 and TRBJ2-1; the D call from TCRdb, TRBD2, cannot be confirmed without DNA. Germline V gene data show CDR1 as MDHEN and CDR2 as SYDVKM. The CDR3 consists of 16 residues. The CDR3: CASSTSGVPTYNEQFF.

The chain combines TRBV14 with TRBJ2-5; TCRdb designates TRBD1, a call that cannot be tested without DNA. CDR1 and CDR2 from the germline V gene are SGHDN and FVKESK. CDR3 length: 16 amino acids. The CDR3 is CASSQDSQGAGETQYF.

The chain joins TRBV20-1 to TRBJ1-1; TCRdb's assignment of TRBD1 cannot be checked, as there is no DNA. Germline V CDR1 and CDR2: DFQATT, SNEGSKA (reference sequence). The CDR3 is 15 residues long. CDR3 sequence reads: CSGGTGRLGNTEAFF.

This rearrangement joins TRBV28 to TRBJ2-7; TCRdb names TRBD1, which stays unverified in the absence of DNA. Germline V gene sequence: CDR1 MDHEN, CDR2 SYDVKM. This CDR3 contains 16 residues. This CDR3 reads CASSFPVSGHHYEQYF.

The chain carries TRBV11-3 and TRBJ2-5; TCRdb names TRBD1, which stays unverified in the absence of DNA. CDR3 size: 12 residues. Germline V gives CDR1 SGHNT, CDR2 YENEEA. The CDR3: CASRPRGETQYF.

The CDR3 sequence: CASRRTLSTDTQYF. The chain combines TRBV12-3 or TRBV12-4 with TRBJ2-3; TCRdb proposes TRBD1, but this gene call is untestable without DNA. The CDR3 sequence is 14 residues long.

The chain carries TRBV5-6 and TRBJ1-1. Per the germline V gene, CDR1 is SGHDT and CDR2 is YYEEEE. The CDR3 consists of 15 residues. CDR3 sequence reads: CASSFKVGRGTEAFF.

J is TRBJ2-3 and V is TRBV28; TCRdb calls TRBD1, which cannot be checked without DNA. The CDR3 has 15 amino acids. Germline CDR1 and CDR2: MDHEN and SYDVKM. This CDR3 reads CASSQGQLYTDTQYF.

The chain joins TRBV7-9 to TRBJ1-1; TCRdb's D gene call, TRBD1, goes unchecked for lack of DNA. Looked up from germline, CDR1 is SEHNR and CDR2 is FQNEAQ (reference sequence). The CDR3 has 17 amino acids. The chain's CDR3 is CASSYGGTGGWNTEAFF.

The J gene is TRBJ2-2, the V gene TRBV29-1; with no DNA, the TCRdb D assignment of TRBD1 cannot be verified. The germline V gene encodes CDR1 SQVTM and CDR2 ANQGSEA. This CDR3 contains 15 residues. The CDR3 here is CSVPGLTGYPGELFF.

The rearrangement joins TRBV12-3 or TRBV12-4 to TRBJ2-2. The CDR3 extends over 14 amino acids. The CDR3 protein is CASSLQLNTGELFF.

The V call is TRBV7-9, the J call TRBJ2-1; lacking DNA, the TRBD1 call made by TCRdb goes unchecked. Looked up from germline, CDR1 is SEHNR and CDR2 is FQNEAQ (reference sequence). This CDR3 comprises 13 residues. The CDR3 protein is CASSSLETGGKFF. Variable domain in full (rest from reference TRBV7-9 and TRBJ2-1): DTGVSQNPRHKITKRGQNVTFRCDPISEHNRLYWYRQTLGQGPEFLTYFQNEAQLEKSRLLSDRFSAERPKGSFSTLEIQRTEQGDSAMYLCASSSLETGGKFFGPGTRLTVL.

This CDR3 reads CASSLVSEVEITNTGELFF. The genes are TRBV7-8 and TRBJ2-2. Germline-derived CDR1 and CDR2 are SGHVS and FQNEAQ. This CDR3 is 19 amino acids long.